The T cell receptor beta chain under discussion was sequenced for a study of identical twins. One entry per CDR3 protein, called by TCRdb with MiXCR from the 5' RACE reads. The data show some 500,000 distinct CDR3 sequences, with approximately 10% seen just once and roughly 3% held by the top ten. This clonotype appeared a few times. Everyone who donated was a healthy Caucasian. The ends were cut back, 5 bases at V and 5 bases at J, with 16 bases in the middle. The CDR3 spans 15 residues. This same sample was also taken into another study, of yellow fever vaccine responses in identical twins.

The chain recombines TRBV12-3 or TRBV12-4 with TRBJ2-1, with D maybe TRBD2 (5 bases). The sequence was collected from a woman aged 18-29 years in good health. Input material: PBMCs. The CDR3 bases are TGTGCCAGCAGTCCGCGGAGTGGACTGCACAATGAGCAGTTCTTC. Residues: CASSPRSGLHNEQFF.